The 16 T cell receptor beta chains below all came from one sample that was sequenced in a study of Graves' ophthalmopathy and Graves' hyperthyroidism. TCR beta CDR3 amplification used RNA transcripts. A first-round RT-PCR used HTBI primers, followed by a second-round multiplex PCR. TCRdb fed the multiplex PCR reads into MiXCR, producing one record per CDR3 protein. The sample has roughly 600,000 distinct CDR3 sequences; 35% to 45% are singletons. Sequencing used peripheral blood or thyroid tissue (not recorded which). The receptor source for this set is an adult man with Graves' hyperthyroidism.

Many counts were recorded for this clonotype. The CDR3 DNA is TGTGCCAGCAGTGAAGTAGCGGGAGGGACCGGGGAGCTGTTTTTT. Translating gives CASSEVAGGTGELFF. V usage is TRBV2 and J usage is TRBJ2-2; 11 bases map to TRBD2. V lost 1 base and J lost 5; bases outside the gene matches: 0. The CDR3 is made up of 15 amino acids. Germline V lookup: CDR1 SNHLY, CDR2 FYNNEI.

This clonotype has at least ten counts. The chain uses TRBV6-5 and TRBJ1-2; TRBD1 matches 9 bases. V was pared by 5 bases and J by 3 bases, with 10 bases of the junction left unmatched. From germline, CDR1 is MNHEY and CDR2 SVGAGI. The CDR3 runs 16 residues. The CDR3 loop reads CASSGDRVLNYYGYTF. CDR3 nucleotide sequence: TGTGCCAGCAGTGGGGACAGGGTGCTCAACTACTATGGCTACACCTTC.

At least ten counts were recorded for this clonotype. The V gene is TRBV2, the J gene TRBJ2-7; TRBD2 aligns across 8 bases. Germline CDR1 SNHLY, CDR2 FYNNEI. The CDR3 consists of 15 residues. Losses at the gene ends were 11 bases for V and 2 bases for J; bases not matched to a gene: 14. The CDR3 coding sequence is TGTGCCTATACGGGGGGGGAACAAACCGCCTACGAGCAGTACTTC. Its translation: CAYTGGEQTAYEQYF.

V is TRBV9 and J is TRBJ2-2; 9 bases align to TRBD2. V gave up 3 bases and J gave up 3 bases; unmatched junction bases: 6. CDR3 length: 16 amino acids. Germline V gene lookup returns CDR1 SGDLS and CDR2 YYNGEE. The CDR3 DNA reads TGTGCCAGCAGCGAGGTTGCGGGGGGGCACACCGGGGAGCTGTTTTTT. Its protein is CASSEVAGGHTGELFF.

The sample holds many counts of this clonotype. The CDR3 is CASSHRHGGETQYF. For the CDR3, the DNA is TGTGCCAGCAGCCATAGGCACGGGGGTGAGACCCAGTACTTC. V is TRBV3-1 and J is TRBJ2-5; D is perhaps TRBD2 (6 bases). Trimming took 3 bases from V and 5 from J, leaving 13 bases between them. Germline V gene lookup returns CDR1 LGHDT and CDR2 YNNKEL (reference sequence). CDR3 length: 14 amino acids.

This clonotype was recorded at least ten times. The chain joins TRBV6-1 to TRBJ2-5; 7 bases match TRBD2. Germline CDR1 and CDR2: MNHNS and SASEGT. The CDR3 spans 17 residues. Losses at the gene ends were 0 bases for V and 4 bases for J; bases not matched to a gene: 11. The CDR3 is CASSEAIQRGKRETQYF. For the CDR3, the DNA is TGTGCCAGCAGTGAAGCTATCCAGCGGGGAAAGAGAGAGACCCAGTACTTC.

The chain couples TRBV4-1 to TRBJ2-7; 8 nucleotides align to TRBD2. This CDR3 region has 18 residues. Germline assignment: CDR1 MGHRA and CDR2 YSYEKL. The ends lost 0 bases at V and 4 bases at J; junction bases unmatched: 14. The CDR3 loop is CASSQDIPSVGGVYEQYF. The CDR3 nucleotides are TGCGCCAGCAGCCAAGATATCCCCTCCGTCGGGGGGGTTTACGAGCAGTACTTC.

The V call is TRBV7-3, the J call TRBJ1-2, with D unclear. Germline CDR1 is SGHTA and CDR2 is FQGTGA. The germline V and J ends were trimmed by 7 bases and 5 bases, with 17 bases remaining between them. The CDR3 extends over 14 amino acids. CDR3 protein: CASKSWRETYGYTF. The CDR3 nucleotides read TGTGCCAGCAAGTCGTGGCGGGAGACTTATGGCTACACCTTC.

The table lists this clonotype with many counts. The rearrangement links TRBV2 to TRBJ1-5; D perhaps matches TRBD1 (6 bases). This CDR3 contains 16 residues. CDR1 is SNHLY, CDR2 FYNNEI, per germline. V lost 7 bases and J 0 bases, leaving 16 bases between the germline ends. DNA for the CDR3: TGTGCCAGCATGCGGGGGCAGATTTATAGCAATCAGCCCCAGCATTTT. As protein: CASMRGQIYSNQPQHF.

A remark on this clonotype: Just one base apart from a much larger clone, this may be a read error. The chain is built from TRBV5-1 and TRBJ1-1; possible D gene TRBD1, 6 bases. Germline V CDR1 and CDR2: SGHRS, YFSETQ. The CDR3 length is 14 residues. The CDR3 loop is CASSTQGVGTGAFF. The DNA of the CDR3 is TGCGCCAGCAGCACACAGGGCGTCGGAACTGGAGCTTTCTTT.

CDR3 protein: CSVEGGAYNEQYF. In DNA, the CDR3 is TGCAGCGTTGAAGGCGGGGCGTATAACGAGCAGTACTTC. The rearrangement links TRBV29-1 to TRBJ2-7; D perhaps matches TRBD2 (6 bases). The V gene's germline CDR1 is SQVTM and CDR2 ANQGSEA. Between the trimmed V and J ends, which lost 1 base and 5 bases, there was a span of 12 bases. The CDR3 extends over 13 amino acids.

This clonotype occurred many times. V gene TRBV12-3 or TRBV12-4 combines with J gene TRBJ2-7, with 9 bases lining up with TRBD1. The CDR3 consists of 15 residues. V trimming: 2 bases; J trimming: 5 bases; junction bases outside the gene matches: 7. CDR3 region: CASSLRGQGVNEQYF. The DNA of the CDR3 is TGTGCCAGCAGTTTAAGGGGACAGGGCGTCAACGAGCAGTACTTC.

At least ten counts were recorded for this clonotype. This chain connects TRBV24-1 to TRBJ2-5, with 10 positions matching TRBD1. V was pared by 1 base and J by 2 bases, with 3 bases of the junction left unmatched. CDR1 and CDR2 (germline): KGHDR, SFDVKD. CDR3 size: 16 residues. The CDR3 reads CATSDFSDRGQETQYF. CDR3 nucleotides: TGTGCCACCAGTGATTTCTCGGACAGGGGGCAAGAGACCCAGTACTTC.

This clonotype has ten or more counts. V usage is TRBV25-1 and J usage is TRBJ2-7, with D perhaps TRBD1 or TRBD2 (5 bases each). V was cut by 3 bases and J by 4 bases, with 22 bases left in between. Germline V CDR1 and CDR2: MGHDK, SYGVNS. The CDR3 loop spans 17 amino acids. The CDR3 DNA sequence: TGTGCCAGCAGTGAGAACATAGGCCGCGGGCCAGGGTACGAGCAGTACTTC. This translates into CASSENIGRGPGYEQYF.

This clonotype turned up a few times. V and J are TRBV20-1 and TRBJ2-3; perhaps TRBD2 as D (7 bases). From germline, CDR1 is DFQATT and CDR2 SNEGSKA (reference sequence). The CDR3 runs to 16 residues. Trimming shortened V by 3 bases and J by 6 bases, and 22 bases separated the two germline ends. The DNA for the CDR3 is TGCAGTGCTAGGCATCCTCGGGGGGCCAGGATGGATACGCAGTATTTT. Translated, it gives CSARHPRGARMDTQYF.

The V call is TRBV9, the J call TRBJ2-1; 11 nucleotides match TRBD1. This CDR3 region has 15 residues. Germline V lookup: CDR1 SGDLS, CDR2 YYNGEE. The J segment lost 4 bases and the V segment lost 3 bases, leaving 3 bases of the junction unmatched. The CDR3 reads CASSEGTGGYNEQFF. CDR3 nucleotides: TGTGCCAGCAGCGAGGGGACAGGGGGTTACAATGAGCAGTTCTTC.